These T cell receptor beta chains were read from a single sample in a study of blood T cell repertoires in COVID-19. Generated by immunoSEQ multiplex PCR, the TCRdb table keeps only in-frame clones and is missing some. The sample gives about 100,000 clones, 85% of which show up once; around 2% is in the top ten. Sequenced sample: peripheral blood. These receptors were obtained from a woman aged 70-85 years with active or convalescent COVID-19. CDR3s include the opening cysteine and the closing phenylalanine or tryptophan. D genes are given only for firm matches. Size tells how often a clone was seen (once, few, many) or the class of an expanded clone, and some rows leave it out.

D gene | J gene | clone size | V gene | CDR3 DNA | CDR3 protein
NA | TRBJ2-7 | NA | TRBV29-1 | TGCAGCGTAGTACAGGGAAGCCACGAGCAGTACTTC | CSVVQGSHEQYF
NA | TRBJ1-2 | NA | TRBV24-1 | TGTGCCACCAGTGATGGAACAGGAAACGGCTACACCTTC | CATSDGTGNGYTF
TRBD2 | TRBJ2-1 | few | TRBV5-4 | TGTGCCAGCAGCTCCTATAGCGGGAGGGGTCCCAATGAGCAGTTCTTC | CASSSYSGRGPNEQFF
TRBD2 | TRBJ2-4 | NA | TRBV4-3 | TGCGCCAGCAGCCAAGATCAAGTAGCGGGAGTAGGGGAGGCCAAAAACATTCAGTACTTC | CASSQDQVAGVGEAKNIQYF
NA | TRBJ2-1 | NA | TRBV5-5 | TGTGCCAGCAGACCCACCCAAACAGGGCAGGGCTACAATGAGCAGTTCTTC | CASRPTQTGQGYNEQFF
TRBD1 | TRBJ2-7 | NA | TRBV18 | TGTGCCAGCTCACCGCTAGACAGGGGCGGCTCCTACGAGCAGTACTTC | CASSPLDRGGSYEQYF
TRBD1 | TRBJ2-2 | once | TRBV28 | TGTGCCAGCCTAAACCGGGACAGGGTTTCCACCGGGGAGCTGTTTTTT | CASLNRDRVSTGELFF
TRBD1 | TRBJ1-2 | NA | TRBV3-1/TRBV3-2 | TGTGCCAGCAGCCTTGGGACAGATGGCTACACCTTC | CASSLGTDGYTF
TRBD2 | TRBJ2-2 | NA | TRBV3-1/TRBV3-2 | TGTGCCAGCAGTCGAAAGACTAGCGGTAACACCGGGGAGCTGTTTTTT | CASSRKTSGNTGELFF
NA | TRBJ1-6 | many | TRBV7-2 | TGTGCCAGCAGCTTAAAACGGGAGTTGCGGAATTCACCCCTCCACTTT | CASSLKRELRNSPLHF
NA | TRBJ2-7 | NA | TRBV28 | TGTGCCAGCAGTTTAGGGGGCCCCTATTCCTACGAGCAGTACTTC | CASSLGGPYSYEQYF
TRBD1 | TRBJ1-3 | NA | TRBV4-3 | TGCGCCAGCAGCCAAGCACAGGGGGTCGGAAACACCATATATTTT | CASSQAQGVGNTIYF
NA | TRBJ2-7 | NA | TRBV5-4 | TGTGCCAGCAGTCCTGACCTACAGGCGAGCTCCTACGAGCAGTACTTC | CASSPDLQASSYEQYF
NA | TRBJ2-1 | NA | TRBV12-3/TRBV12-4 | TGTGCCAGCAGCCTCCTCGGTAATGAGCAGTTCTTC | CASSLLGNEQFF
TRBD1 | TRBJ2-7 | NA | TRBV27 | TGTGCCACCCGGGACAGGGTTGACGAGCAGTACTTC | CATRDRVDEQYF
TRBD1 | TRBJ1-1 | few | TRBV19 | TGTGCCAGTAGTCCGCCGGGACAGTTAAACACTGAAGCTTTCTTT | CASSPPGQLNTEAFF
TRBD1 | TRBJ2-5 | NA | TRBV2 | TGTGCCATAGAGACAGGGGGAGAGACCCAGTACTTC | CAIETGGETQYF
NA | TRBJ1-1 | NA | TRBV5-1 | TGCGCCAGCAGCTTGGAATACGACCAGGGAGCTTTCTTT | CASSLEYDQGAFF
TRBD1 | TRBJ1-2 | NA | TRBV4-3 | TGCGCCAGCAGCCAAACGACAGGGGAGGCTGGCTACACCTTC | CASSQTTGEAGYTF
NA | TRBJ2-2 | NA | TRBV6-1 | TGTGCCAGCAGTGAATTCGGGGGGCTCCGGGAGCTGTTTTTT | CASSEFGGLRELFF
TRBD1 | TRBJ2-1 | NA | TRBV20-1 | TGCAGTGCCAGTGGGACAGGGGGCTCCTACAATGAGCAGTTCTTC | CSASGTGGSYNEQFF
NA | TRBJ2-1 | once | TRBV24-1 | TGTGCCACCAGTGATAGGGGCCGACCGCCTCAGTATTCCAATGAGCAGTTCTTC | CATSDRGRPPQYSNEQFF
NA | TRBJ2-2 | NA | TRBV6-5 | TGTGCCAGCCCCAGGGATTTGTACACCGGGGAGCTGTTTTTT | CASPRDLYTGELFF
TRBD2 | TRBJ2-7 | once | TRBV9 | TGTGCCAGCAGCGTAGAGAGCGGGAGGAGGTACGAGCAGTACTTC | CASSVESGRRYEQYF
TRBD2 | TRBJ2-3 | NA | TRBV7-6 | TGTGCCAGCAGCTTAGGGCTAGCGGGAGGGCAAGATACGCAGTATTTT | CASSLGLAGGQDTQYF
NA | TRBJ1-1 | NA | TRBV11-2 | TGTGCCAGCAGCTCCCCAATCCGCAGGGTCCCCGGGCTCAACACTGAAGCTTTCTTT | CASSSPIRRVPGLNTEAFF
NA | TRBJ2-2 | NA | TRBV27 | TGTGCCACCAGGGGGGCTAGGCCGAACACCGGGGAGCTGTTTTTT | CATRGARPNTGELFF
TRBD2 | TRBJ2-3 | NA | TRBV12-5 | TGTGCTAGTGGTTTCTCTGGAGGGGACCGGGAGGAGGGCACAGATACGCAGTATTTT | CASGFSGGDREEGTDTQYF